A single sample is the source of the 27 T cell receptor beta chains below, sequenced in a study of T cells in localized non-small cell lung cancer. Sequencing was performed with immunoSEQ multiplex PCR; in TCRdb, only in-frame clones are kept and a portion is missing. The sample includes about 11,000 clones, more than 75% of them seen just once. Here the sequenced sample was peripheral blood, taken before any cancer treatment. These receptor sequences come from a male donor older than 55 with stage I lung adenocarcinoma.

This chain links TRBV18 with TRBJ1-6; tentative D call: TRBD1 (5 bases). Trimming pared 2 bases from V and 5 bases from J, leaving 16 bases between. This CDR3 spans 17 amino acids. Looked up from germline, CDR1 is KGHSH and CDR2 is LQKENI. The CDR3 loop is CASSPSAGDGNNSPLHF. The CDR3 nucleotides read TGTGCCAGCTCACCATCTGCCGGGGACGGAAATAATTCACCCCTCCACTTT.

This clone was found a few times. The chain recombines TRBV18 with TRBJ2-5; TRBD2 matches at 9 bases. The CDR3 contains 15 residues. The germline V gene has CDR1 KGHSH and CDR2 LQKENI. The V segment lost 3 bases and the J segment 5 bases; nucleotides outside the gene matches: 7. For the CDR3, the DNA is TGTGCCAGCTCACCTGCGGCTAGCGGGGCGGAGACCCAGTACTTC. Residues: CASSPAASGAETQYF.

This chain uses TRBV7-2 with TRBJ2-1; the match to TRBD2 covers 12 bases. The V and J ends lost 1 base and 9 bases, in that order; junction bases with no gene match: 4. The CDR3 has 15 amino acids. CDR1 and CDR2 (germline): SGHTA, FQGNSA. CDR3 residues: CASSLGTSGDVEQFF. The CDR3 nucleotides read TGTGCCAGCAGCTTAGGGACTAGCGGGGATGTTGAGCAGTTCTTC.

This sequence joins TRBV2 and TRBJ1-5, with D possibly being TRBD1 (5 bases). CDR1 SNHLY and CDR2 FYNNEI come from the germline V gene. Trimming took off 4 bases at V and 7 bases at J, with 11 bases between the two ends. This CDR3 contains 13 residues. The CDR3 is CASSGEGQQPQHF. The CDR3 DNA sequence: TGTGCCAGCAGTGGAGAGGGGCAACAGCCCCAGCATTTT. The full variable domain, completed using reference TRBV2 and TRBJ1-5, is EPEVTQTPSHQVTQMGQEVILRCVPISNHLYFYWYRQILGQKVEFLVSFYNNEISEKSEIFDDQFSVERPDGSNFTLKIRSTKLEDSAMYFCASSGEGQQPQHFGDGTRLSIL.

V usage is TRBV7-9 and J usage is TRBJ1-4; D is undetermined. The length of the CDR3 is 16 residues. Germline CDR1 and CDR2: SEHNR and FQNEAQ (reference sequence). The V gene lost 7 bases and the J gene lost 0 bases, with 15 bases spanning the gap. The CDR3 sequence: CASKLNSMATNEKLFF. The CDR3 coding sequence is TGTGCCAGCAAGCTTAATAGTATGGCAACTAATGAAAAACTGTTTTTT.

The chain has TRBV7-3 and TRBJ2-1, with 9 positions matching TRBD2. CDR3 length: 18 residues. J gave up 10 bases and V 1 base, and 17 bases lay outside the gene matches. Germline values: CDR1 SGHTA, CDR2 FQGTGA. The CDR3 reads CASSLKSVSSGGALEQFF. Written as DNA, the CDR3 is TGTGCCAGCAGCTTAAAGTCAGTTAGTAGCGGGGGAGCGCTGGAGCAGTTCTTC.

This chain uses TRBV6-5 with TRBJ2-7; maybe TRBD1 (6 bases). Germline CDR1 MNHEY, CDR2 SVGAGI. The germline V and J ends were trimmed by 4 bases and 0 bases, with 7 bases remaining between them. This CDR3 has 13 amino acids. Here the CDR3 DNA reads TGTGCCAGCAGTTTCAGGGGCTCCTACGAGCAGTACTTC. Protein product: CASSFRGSYEQYF.

For the CDR3, the DNA is TGTGCCAGCAGTGCTCCCCTCTTCTATGGCTACACCTTC. Translated: CASSAPLFYGYTF. The rearrangement joins TRBV28 to TRBJ1-2; D call uncertain. The germline gives CDR1 MDHEN, CDR2 SYDVKM. Trimming removed 5 bases at V and 4 bases at J, with 11 bases between. The CDR3 has 13 residues.

The chain employs TRBV5-6 and TRBJ2-3; D is undetermined. V was trimmed by 2 bases and J by 2 bases, leaving 12 bases between them. Germline V gene lookup returns CDR1 SGHDT and CDR2 YYEEEE. This CDR3 is 15 amino acids long. CDR3 DNA: TGTGCCAGCAGCTTAAAGTTTACAGCCACAGATACGCAGTATTTT. It translates to CASSLKFTATDTQYF.

CDR3 residues: CASSQGGEQFF. CDR3 DNA: TGCGCCAGCAGCCAAGGCGGGGAGCAGTTCTTC. The chain carries TRBV4-1 and TRBJ2-1, with D perhaps matching TRBD2 (5 bases). This CDR3 has 11 residues. V lost 1 base to trimming and J lost 10 bases, with 5 bases between them. Germline loops: CDR1 MGHRA, CDR2 YSYEKL.

This chain connects TRBV2 to TRBJ1-2, with D unclear. The germline V gene has CDR1 SNHLY and CDR2 FYNNEI. V was clipped by 6 bases and J by 3 bases, with 11 bases between them. The CDR3 covers 13 residues. This CDR3 reads CASRGWGDYGYTF. Written as DNA, the CDR3 is TGTGCCAGCAGAGGATGGGGAGACTATGGCTACACCTTC.

V gene TRBV9 combines with J gene TRBJ1-5; unclear D gene. Trimming shortened V by 0 bases and J by 5 bases, and 12 bases separated the two germline ends. CDR3 size: 15 residues. The germline V gene encodes CDR1 SGDLS and CDR2 YYNGEE. The CDR3 loop reads CASSVGGLRYQPQHF. The CDR3 nucleotides are TGTGCCAGCAGCGTAGGAGGGCTACGGTATCAGCCCCAGCATTTT.

The V and J genes are TRBV19 and TRBJ1-1; the D is unclear. Germline CDR1 LNHDA, CDR2 SQIVND (reference sequence). V lost 5 bases, J lost 0 bases, and 7 bases lay in between. This CDR3 is 13 amino acids long. For the CDR3, the DNA is TGTGCCAGTAGTGGGGTCATGAACACTGAAGCTTTCTTT. Amino acids: CASSGVMNTEAFF.

This sequence joins TRBV19 and TRBJ1-2; D gene ambiguous. Germline CDR1 is LNHDA and CDR2 is SQIVND (reference sequence). The ends were cut back, 5 bases at V and 2 bases at J, with 6 bases in the middle. CDR3 length: 12 residues. CDR3 region: CASSPQNYGYTF. CDR3 in DNA: TGTGCCAGTAGTCCCCAGAACTATGGCTACACCTTC.

The chain joins TRBV5-1 to TRBJ2-1; D not certain. Trimming stripped 6 bases from V and 0 bases from J, with 13 bases between. Germline values: CDR1 SGHRS, CDR2 YFSETQ. CDR3 length: 15 amino acids. Here the CDR3 DNA reads TGCGCCAGCACCCCAGACTCGAGCTCCTACAATGAGCAGTTCTTC. Its protein product is CASTPDSSSYNEQFF.

This clone was recorded a few times. The rearrangement uses TRBV4-2 and TRBJ1-3; possible D gene TRBD1, 6 bases. The CDR3 sequence is 17 residues long. The germline CDR1 and CDR2 sequences are LGHNA and YNFKEQ. V lost 2 bases to trimming and J lost 2 bases, with 16 bases between them. The CDR3 reads CASSQRPGTSPGNTIYF. Here the CDR3 DNA reads TGTGCCAGCAGCCAAAGGCCCGGGACAAGTCCTGGAAACACCATATATTTT.

In this sample, this clone turned up a few times. The chain has TRBV19 and TRBJ1-6, with 9 bases identical to TRBD1. CDR1 is LNHDA and CDR2 is SQIVND in the germline V gene (reference sequence). V lost 5 bases, J lost 10 bases, and 3 bases stayed unmatched. The CDR3 totals 13 residues. As DNA, the CDR3 is TGTGCCAGTAGTCGGACAGGGGACTCACCCCTCCACTTT. Translating gives CASSRTGDSPLHF.

The chain joins TRBV6-1 to TRBJ2-7, with D unclear. Germline CDR1 reads MNHNS; CDR2 reads SASEGT. Trimming took off 6 bases at V and 7 bases at J, with 10 bases between the two ends. The CDR3 runs 11 residues. The CDR3 bases are TGTGCCAGCAGCCACGACGGGGAGCAGTACTTC. It specifies CASSHDGEQYF.

V and J are TRBV28 and TRBJ1-1; D gene unclear. CDR1 MDHEN and CDR2 SYDVKM come from the germline V gene. The V and J ends lost 5 bases and 3 bases respectively, with 7 bases between them. This CDR3 is built from 12 residues. The CDR3 loop reads CASSLTHTEAFF. For the CDR3, the DNA is TGTGCCAGCAGTCTGACCCACACTGAAGCTTTCTTT.

CDR3 region: CASRAALHWHHQPQHF. CDR3 nucleotides: TGTGCCAGCAGGGCGGCGTTACATTGGCATCATCAGCCCCAGCATTTT. The V and J genes are TRBV21-1 and TRBJ1-5. TRBV21-1 is marked as a pseudogene. This CDR3 region has 16 residues.

J is TRBJ1-3 and V is TRBV7-9, with D unclear. Trimming stripped 1 base from V and 0 bases from J, with 7 bases between. In germline, CDR1 is SEHNR, CDR2 FQNEAQ (reference sequence). The CDR3 runs 15 residues. CDR3 sequence reads: CASSLGSHSGNTIYF. For the CDR3, the DNA is TGTGCCAGCAGCTTAGGGTCTCACTCTGGAAACACCATATATTTT.

The rearrangement links TRBV4-3 to TRBJ1-2, with D uncertain. The CDR3 contains 15 residues. V lost 0 bases and J 0 bases, leaving 8 bases between the germline ends. CDR1 and CDR2 (germline): LGHNA, YSLEER. In DNA form, the CDR3 reads TGCGCCAGCAGCCAAGATCCAGGAGCTAACTATGGCTACACCTTC. Protein: CASSQDPGANYGYTF.

This chain connects TRBV5-1 to TRBJ2-2; 8 nucleotides align to TRBD1. The CDR3 loop spans 17 amino acids. The germline V gene encodes CDR1 SGHRS and CDR2 YFSETQ. Trimming removed 4 bases from V and 0 bases from J; junction bases left unmatched: 8. The DNA for the CDR3 is TGCGCCAGCAGCAGATCAGGACAGGGCCCGAACACCGGGGAGCTGTTTTTT. The encoded protein is CASSRSGQGPNTGELFF.

The CDR3 loop is CASSPLSGGAREQYF. The CDR3 DNA follows: TGTGCCAGCTCACCACTTAGCGGGGGGGCTCGGGAGCAGTACTTC. V is TRBV18 and J is TRBJ2-7; 11 bases map to TRBD2. J gave up 7 bases and V 1 base, and 6 bases lay outside the gene matches. CDR3 size: 15 residues. Germline values: CDR1 KGHSH, CDR2 LQKENI.

The chain links TRBV2 to TRBJ2-2, with 7 bases that match TRBD2. The CDR3 has 16 residues. Germline V lookup: CDR1 SNHLY, CDR2 FYNNEI. With V trimmed by 6 bases and J by 2 bases, 9 bases remained unmatched. The DNA of the CDR3 is TGTGCCAGCAGGGTGGTAGCGGGCCCAAACACCGGGGAGCTGTTTTTT. Translated, it gives CASRVVAGPNTGELFF.

The chain carries TRBV7-9 and TRBJ1-4, with 7 bases that match TRBD1. This CDR3 has 14 residues. CDR1 SEHNR and CDR2 FQNEAQ come from the germline V gene (reference sequence). Losses at the gene ends were 3 bases for V and 10 bases for J; bases not matched to a gene: 8. The CDR3 spells CASSFGTASPKLFF. The CDR3 DNA sequence: TGTGCCAGCAGCTTCGGGACAGCCTCGCCAAAACTGTTTTTT.

This sequence joins TRBV9 and TRBJ2-5; D is perhaps TRBD1 (6 bases). The CDR3 length is 15 residues. The ends were cut back, 0 bases at V and 4 bases at J, with 13 bases in the middle. The V gene's germline CDR1 is SGDLS and CDR2 YYNGEE. The CDR3 DNA reads TGTGCCAGCAGCGTAGGGGGGCAGTTAGGAGAGACCCAGTACTTC. It specifies CASSVGGQLGETQYF.